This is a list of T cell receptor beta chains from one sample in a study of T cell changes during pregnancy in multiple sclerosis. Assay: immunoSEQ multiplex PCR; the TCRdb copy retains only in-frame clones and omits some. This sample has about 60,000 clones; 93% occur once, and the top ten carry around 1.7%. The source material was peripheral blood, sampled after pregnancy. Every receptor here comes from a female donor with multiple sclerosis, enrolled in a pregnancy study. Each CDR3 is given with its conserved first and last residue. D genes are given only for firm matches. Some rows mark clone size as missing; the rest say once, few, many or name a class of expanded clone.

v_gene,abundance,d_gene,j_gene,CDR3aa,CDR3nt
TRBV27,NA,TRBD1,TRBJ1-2,CASSSGTGGKNYGYTF,TGTGCCAGCAGTTCCGGGACAGGGGGCAAAAACTATGGCTACACCTTC
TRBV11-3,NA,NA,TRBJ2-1,CASVGWEESVFGQFF,TGTGCCAGCGTGGGGTGGGAGGAATCGGTCTTTGGGCAGTTCTTC
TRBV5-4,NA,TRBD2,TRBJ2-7,CASRAIGTSGNSYEQYF,TGTGCCAGCAGAGCCATTGGGACTAGCGGGAACTCGTACGAGCAGTACTTC
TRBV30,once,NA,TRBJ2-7,CAWSSRAGAEQYF,TGTGCCTGGAGTTCGCGGGCAGGGGCCGAGCAGTACTTC
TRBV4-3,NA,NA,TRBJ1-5,CASSQDLAGDQPQHF,TGCGCCAGCAGCCAAGATCTTGCAGGGGACCAGCCCCAGCATTTT
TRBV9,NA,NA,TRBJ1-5,CASSLEAGSDQPQHF,TGTGCCAGCAGCCTCGAAGCAGGGTCGGATCAGCCCCAGCATTTT
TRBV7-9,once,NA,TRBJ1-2,CASSPGDLDYGYTF,TGTGCCAGCAGCCCGGGGGATTTGGACTATGGCTACACCTTC
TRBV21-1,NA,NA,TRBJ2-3,CASRTCGSTDTQYF,TGTGCCAGCAGAACGTGCGGGAGTACAGATACGCAGTATTTT
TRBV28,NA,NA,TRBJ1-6,CASSLPGVSSPLHF,TGTGCCAGCAGTTTACCAGGGGTGAGTTCACCCCTCCACTTT
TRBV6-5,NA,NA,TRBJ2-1,CASSLLGWGQEEQFF,TGTGCCAGCAGCCTACTAGGGTGGGGGCAGGAGGAGCAGTTCTTC
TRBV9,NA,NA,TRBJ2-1,CASSVFPGLANNEQFF,TGTGCCAGCAGCGTATTCCCGGGACTGGCTAACAATGAGCAGTTCTTC
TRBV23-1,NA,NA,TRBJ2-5,CARVLGAGVGRETQYF,TGCGCCAGGGTTCTGGGGGCAGGGGTCGGTCGGGAGACCCAGTACTTC
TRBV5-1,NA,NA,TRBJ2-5,CASSLGLREETQYF,TGCGCCAGCAGCTTGGGTCTGCGCGAAGAGACCCAGTACTTC
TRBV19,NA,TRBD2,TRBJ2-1,CASSPISGRAPNNEQFF,TGTGCCAGTAGTCCCATTAGCGGGAGGGCCCCAAACAATGAGCAGTTCTTC
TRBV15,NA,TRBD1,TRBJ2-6,CATSRGQGSSGANVLTF,TGTGCCACCAGCAGAGGACAGGGGAGCTCTGGGGCCAACGTCCTGACTTTC